This TCR beta chain was sequenced in a study of cytomegalovirus exposure and HLA in healthy donors. Study-wide points: Apart from CMV serostatus, no immune exposure information was available. The majority of TCR sequences were rare, yet some public TCRs appeared in many donors.

Primers included in the PCR were 60 Vbeta and 13 Jbeta primers. Assay: immunoSEQ multiplex PCR; the TCRdb copy retains only in-frame clones and omits some. This table holds some 110,000 clones, over 75% found once. About this clone: Antigen specificity is unknown.

The receptor's source is a man between 25 and 39 years old in good health and CMV-seronegative. The sample consisted of PBMCs.

In DNA form, the CDR3 reads TGCGCCAGCAGCCACCCGGTGGACTCGACAGGGGGAACCCAGTACTTC. Translating it yields CASSHPVDSTGGTQYF. The chain joins TRBV5-1 to TRBJ2-5; 9 nucleotides line up with TRBD1. Germline trimming cut 4 bases from V and 8 bases from J; bases unmatched to any gene: 15. CDR1 is SGHRS and CDR2 is YFSETQ in the germline V gene. This CDR3 is built from 16 residues.